This entry lists 18 T cell receptor beta chains sequenced from one sample in a study of OX40 agonist ivuxolimab in advanced cancers. Clones were sequenced by immunoSEQ multiplex PCR, and TCRdb holds only the in-frame ones, with some missing. The data show about 96,000 clones, less than 95% seen once. This specimen consisted of CD4+ or CD8+ T cells sorted from blood, obtained in a trial of the OX40 agonist ivuxolimab. Source of these receptors: an adult with an advanced solid tumor such as melanoma, head and neck, liver or kidney cancer.

This chain links TRBV11-2 with TRBJ2-3; 13 bases map to TRBD2. The CDR3 runs 15 residues. Germline CDR1 reads SGHAT; CDR2 reads FQNNGV. With 3 bases clipped from V and 4 bases from J, the junction kept 1 base outside the gene matches. Written as DNA, the CDR3 is TGTGCCAGCAGCTTTGGACTAGCGGGAGCAGATACGCAGTATTTT. Encoded protein: CASSFGLAGADTQYF.

The chain carries TRBV7-3 and TRBJ2-1; 8 bases line up with TRBD2. The V gene's germline CDR1 is SGHTA and CDR2 FQGTGA. The V segment lost 5 bases and the J segment 10 bases; nucleotides outside the gene matches: 4. The CDR3 has 12 amino acids. The CDR3 is CASSGLAGEQFF. Here the CDR3 DNA reads TGTGCCAGCAGCGGACTAGCCGGGGAGCAGTTCTTC.

V and J are TRBV6-5 and TRBJ1-2; 7 positions match TRBD1. V trimming: 0 bases; J trimming: 8 bases; junction bases outside the gene matches: 6. The CDR3 sequence is 14 residues long. Germline CDR1 MNHEY, CDR2 SVGAGI. The CDR3 bases are TGTGCCAGCAGTTACTCAGGGGGCAACGTGGGCTACACCTTC. The encoded protein is CASSYSGGNVGYTF.

J is TRBJ2-2 and V is TRBV25-1; 12 bases map to TRBD2. Germline lookup yields CDR1 MGHDK and CDR2 SYGVNS. The CDR3 covers 18 residues. The junction had 12 bases not matched to a gene; V was cut back by 6 bases and J by 4 bases. The CDR3 bases are TGTGCCAGCAGCTCCGGAGCGGGACTAGCGGGTGTCACCGGGGAGCTGTTTTTT. The encoded protein is CASSSGAGLAGVTGELFF.

The chain is built from TRBV6-5 and TRBJ1-2, with a weak D call TRBD1 (6 bases). V gave up 0 bases and J gave up 4 bases, with 12 bases separating them. Germline V gene sequence: CDR1 MNHEY, CDR2 SVGAGI. The CDR3 spans 15 residues. The CDR3 nucleotides read TGTGCCAGCAGTTACTCCTACGGGACAAGCTATGGCTACACCTTC. Encoded protein: CASSYSYGTSYGYTF.

The chain joins TRBV28 to TRBJ2-1; TRBD2 matches 13 bases. With V trimmed by 4 bases and J by 7 bases, 4 bases remained unmatched. The CDR3 has 15 residues. Germline assignment: CDR1 MDHEN and CDR2 SYDVKM. CDR3 nucleotide sequence: TGTGCCAGCAGTTCTGGACTAGCGGGAGTAAATGAGCAGTTCTTC. Translating gives CASSSGLAGVNEQFF.

V usage is TRBV10-3 and J usage is TRBJ2-7, with TRBD2 matching 11 bases. CDR3 length equals 14 residues. The junction had 7 bases not matched to a gene; V was cut back by 6 bases and J by 6 bases. Germline V gene lookup returns CDR1 ENHRY and CDR2 SYGVKD. The CDR3 DNA reads TGTGCCATCAGGGGGGGACTAGCGGCCCGCGAGCAGTACTTC. It specifies CAIRGGLAAREQYF.

The rearrangement joins TRBV5-1 to TRBJ2-2; TRBD2 matches at 13 bases. The germline V gene has CDR1 SGHRS and CDR2 YFSETQ. Unmatched junction bases numbered 3, after V lost 2 bases and J lost 5 bases. The CDR3 covers 16 residues. The chain's CDR3 is CASSFGTSGVTGELFF. CDR3 nucleotides: TGCGCCAGCAGCTTCGGGACTAGCGGGGTGACCGGGGAGCTGTTTTTT.

J is TRBJ2-7 and V is TRBV11-3; TRBD1 aligns across 7 bases. From germline, CDR1 is SGHNT and CDR2 YENEEA. This CDR3 contains 13 residues. J lost 5 bases, V lost 5 bases, and 6 bases had no gene match. CDR3 region: CASSPSQGDEQYF. Written as DNA, the CDR3 is TGTGCCAGCAGCCCTTCCCAGGGGGACGAGCAGTACTTC.

The chain joins TRBV7-2 to TRBJ2-3; the D is unclear. The CDR3 sequence is 14 residues long. V lost 2 bases, J lost 0 bases, and 6 bases lay in between. Germline V gives CDR1 SGHTA, CDR2 FQGNSA. The CDR3 spells CASSLSASTDTQYF. CDR3 coding DNA: TGTGCCAGCAGCTTATCAGCTAGCACAGATACGCAGTATTTT.

The CDR3 DNA reads TGTGCCAGCAGCTCCGACCGCCGGGACTACTCCTACAATGAGCAGTTCTTC. It codes for CASSSDRRDYSYNEQFF. The V gene is TRBV7-2, the J gene TRBJ2-1; TRBD2 matches 7 bases. Unmatched junction bases numbered 9, after V lost 4 bases and J lost 0 bases. The CDR3 extends over 17 amino acids. Germline V gene sequence: CDR1 SGHTA, CDR2 FQGNSA. The entire variable domain, with the rest obtained from reference TRBV7-2 and TRBJ2-1, is as follows: GAGVSQSPSNKVTEKGKDVELRCDPISGHTALYWYRQSLGQGLEFLIYFQGNSAPDKSGLPSDRFSAERTGGSVSTLTIQRTQQEDSAVYLCASSSDRRDYSYNEQFFGPGTRLTVL.

This clone has more than one count but fewer than ten. V gene TRBV7-9 combines with J gene TRBJ2-4, with a possible D match to TRBD2 (5 bases). Trimming cost V 1 base and J 0 bases, with 10 bases left between them. This CDR3 contains 16 residues. Germline CDR1 and CDR2: SEHNR and FQNEAQ (reference sequence). In DNA, the CDR3 is TGTGCCAGCAGCTTAGGGGCGGGCCTAGCCAAAAACATTCAGTACTTC. It is translated as CASSLGAGLAKNIQYF.

This clone was detected once. The chain links TRBV2 to TRBJ2-7, with D perhaps given as TRBD1 or TRBD2 (5 bases each). Trimming pared 8 bases from V and 0 bases from J, leaving 20 bases between. From germline, CDR1 is SNHLY and CDR2 FYNNEI. This CDR3 contains 16 residues. In DNA, the CDR3 is TGTGCCAGCGGATCCGGGACCCTTGTGAGCTCCTACGAGCAGTACTTC. This sequence encodes CASGSGTLVSSYEQYF.

This clone was seen a single time. For the CDR3, the DNA is TGTGCCCGGGACGGGGGGAGAGAATACGAGCAGTACTTC. This gives the protein CARDGGREYEQYF. The rearrangement joins TRBV30 to TRBJ2-7, with 7 positions matching TRBD2. This CDR3 is 13 amino acids long. Germline lookup yields CDR1 GTSNPN and CDR2 SVGIG (reference sequence). V lost 8 bases and J lost 4; bases outside the gene matches: 11.

The gene calls are TRBV29-1 and TRBJ1-5; TRBD1 matches 7 bases. Germline V CDR1 and CDR2: SQVTM, ANQGSEA. This CDR3 region has 14 residues. The junction had 10 bases not matched to a gene; V was cut back by 6 bases and J by 5 bases. The DNA of the CDR3 is TGCAGCGTCAAGACAGGGAAGTCCGATCAGCCCCAGCATTTT. Residues: CSVKTGKSDQPQHF. The variable domain in full, with the rest retrieved from reference TRBV29-1 and TRBJ1-5, is SAVISQKPSRDICQRGTSLTIQCQVDSQVTMMFWYRQQPGQSLTLIATANQGSEATYESGFVIDKFPISRPNLTFSTLTVSNMSPEDSSIYLCSVKTGKSDQPQHFGDGTRLSIL.

This chain uses TRBV7-3 with TRBJ2-3, with D maybe TRBD1 (7 bases). The CDR3 has 13 amino acids. Germline V lookup: CDR1 SGHTA, CDR2 FQGTGA. V gave up 4 bases and J gave up 8 bases, with 13 bases separating them. In nucleotides, the CDR3 is TGTGCCAGCAGCTCCAGGCAGGGGGGTACGCAGTATTTT. Translating it yields CASSSRQGGTQYF.

The chain couples TRBV10-3 to TRBJ1-5, with D unresolved. V lost 6 bases to trimming and J lost 3 bases, with 9 bases between them. The CDR3 is 13 residues long. Germline assignment: CDR1 ENHRY and CDR2 SYGVKD. The CDR3 region is CAIRSGDNQPQHF. Written as DNA, the CDR3 is TGTGCCATCAGGAGCGGGGACAATCAGCCCCAGCATTTT.

The rearrangement joins TRBV5-8 to TRBJ2-1; D gene uncertain. Germline CDR1 SGHTS, CDR2 YDEGEE. The germline V and J ends were trimmed by 2 bases and 7 bases, with 13 bases remaining between them. The length of the CDR3 is 14 residues. The CDR3 nucleotides are TGTGCCAGCAGCTTAAGGTCGTTCCGGAATGAGCAGTTCTTC. This gives the protein CASSLRSFRNEQFF.